This T cell receptor (beta chain) was sequenced during a study of T cell responses to AZD1222 COVID-19 vaccine. General study findings and limits: It should be noted that donors were predominantly white British and more often female, and clonal diversity was possibly underestimated. Targets within unmutated variant regions were reportedly found for nearly half of spike-specific TCRs. Repertoires were obtained only post-peak T cell response. Spike as a whole was targeted by vaccine-associated CD4 TCRs, dominant at 160-218 and 743-854.

Assay used: immunoSEQ multiplex PCR; TCRdb lists only in-frame clones, some missing. The table shows some 99,000 clones, with 87% occurring only once. Note on this clone: Its matching antigen is unknown.

CDR1 and CDR2 from the germline V gene are SGDLS and YYNGEE. V was cut by 0 bases and J by 5 bases, with 20 bases left in between. This CDR3 region has 17 residues. The sample consisted of peripheral blood, taken on day 0 of AZD1222 vaccination. The receptor was isolated from an adult in good health. The chain links TRBV9 to TRBJ2-5; D gene ambiguous. CDR3 DNA sequence: TGTGCCAGCAGCGTAGGGGGTTGGACCTCTCTAGGGGAGACCCAGTACTTC. Its translation: CASSVGGWTSLGETQYF.